Listed here are 17 T cell receptor beta chains from one sample, sequenced in a study of shared clonotypes between healthy human individuals. Assay: immunoSEQ multiplex PCR; the TCRdb copy retains only in-frame clones and omits some. The sample records just over 2,000,000 clones, roughly 96% being singletons. Sequenced: naive CD4+ T cells sorted from blood. Described subset: CD45RA+ positively selected. These receptors were obtained from a man between 18 and 35 years old in good health.

A few counts support this clone. Other DNA sequences of this sample code for an identical CDR3. The chain joins TRBV10-3 to TRBJ2-3, with D hard to call. V shed 0 bases and J shed 5 bases, with 12 bases lying between them. This CDR3 is built from 15 residues. Germline V gives CDR1 ENHRY, CDR2 SYGVKD. The CDR3 protein is CAISESISAGDTQYF. In DNA form, the CDR3 reads TGTGCCATCAGTGAGTCGATAAGTGCAGGAGATACGCAGTATTTT.

The gene calls are TRBV11-2 and TRBJ2-2; D is tentatively TRBD1 or TRBD2 (6 bases each). V was cut by 4 bases and J by 0 bases, with 9 bases left in between. This CDR3 has 15 amino acids. The germline CDR1 and CDR2 sequences are SGHAT and FQNNGV. The CDR3 region has the DNA TGTGCCAGCAGCTGGGGGGCCCCGAACACCGGGGAGCTGTTTTTT. Translation gives CASSWGAPNTGELFF.

In the case of this clone: One end of the junction fails to match germline, which may point to a read error. V gene TRBV11-3 combines with J gene TRBJ2-6; D may correspond to TRBD1 or TRBD2 (5 bases each). Germline V gene sequence: CDR1 SGHNT, CDR2 YENEEA. The CDR3 has 16 residues. The CDR3 nucleotides are TGTGCCAGCAGCTTGGGGACGGTACCTGGGACCAACGTCCTGACTTTC. Protein sequence: CASSLGTVPGTNVLTF.

Regarding this clone: Other DNA sequences of this sample code for an identical CDR3. CDR3 sequence: CASSAGQGETQYF. The CDR3 DNA reads TGCGCCAGCAGCGCGGGACAAGGAGAGACCCAGTACTTC. This chain connects TRBV5-1 to TRBJ2-5, with D perhaps assigned TRBD1 or TRBD2 (6 bases each). There are 13 residues in the CDR3. V lost 4 bases and J 4 bases, leaving 11 bases between the germline ends. Germline lookup yields CDR1 SGHRS and CDR2 YFSETQ.

The gene calls are TRBV30 and TRBJ1-3, with D unresolved. The CDR3 contains 15 residues. The germline V gene encodes CDR1 GTSNPN and CDR2 SVGIG (reference sequence). V lost 0 bases, J lost 0 bases, and 9 bases lay in between. CDR3 sequence reads: CAWSVRPFSGNTIYF. Written as DNA, the CDR3 is TGTGCCTGGAGTGTACGGCCTTTCTCTGGAAACACCATATATTTT.

As DNA, the CDR3 is TGTGCCAGCAGGACGGGGACAGCGGGCTCCGGTCCCCTCCACTTT. Protein: CASRTGTAGSGPLHF. The chain joins TRBV6-1 to TRBJ1-6, with 7 bases lining up with TRBD1. Germline V CDR1 and CDR2: MNHNS, SASEGT. The CDR3 runs to 15 residues. J gave up 13 bases and V 6 bases, and 15 bases lay outside the gene matches.

The V call is TRBV30, the J call TRBJ1-2; a weak D match, TRBD1 (6 bases). CDR3 size: 15 residues. V was shortened by 0 bases and J by 5 bases, with 16 bases between the two germline ends. Germline values: CDR1 GTSNPN, CDR2 SVGIG (reference sequence). CDR3 in amino acids: CAWSVGGFGWYGYTF. The CDR3 bases are TGTGCCTGGAGTGTAGGGGGTTTTGGTTGGTATGGCTACACCTTC.

The chain is built from TRBV7-2 and TRBJ2-3; the match to TRBD1 covers 8 bases. The J segment lost 2 bases and the V segment lost 5 bases, leaving 6 bases of the junction unmatched. Germline V gives CDR1 SGHTA, CDR2 FQGNSA. The length of the CDR3 is 15 residues. This chain's CDR3 is CASSPWTGYTDTQYF. DNA of the CDR3: TGTGCCAGCAGCCCCTGGACAGGGTACACAGATACGCAGTATTTT.

This clone was seen a single time. The V gene is TRBV18, the J gene TRBJ1-5; possibly TRBD1 for D (6 bases). Germline V CDR1 and CDR2: KGHSH, LQKENI. The CDR3 loop spans 13 amino acids. V lost 8 bases to trimming and J lost 7 bases, with 15 bases between them. The DNA for the CDR3 is TGTGCCAGCACGCCAGGGGTAGGGCAGCCCCAGCATTTT. Encoded protein: CASTPGVGQPQHF.

This sequence joins TRBV19 and TRBJ1-2; tentative D call: TRBD1 (5 bases). Germline values: CDR1 LNHDA, CDR2 SQIVND (reference sequence). V was cut by 5 bases and J by 4 bases, with 14 bases left in between. This CDR3 has 14 residues. The DNA for the CDR3 is TGTGCCAGTAGTGTTGACAGTCCTTCCTATGGCTACACCTTC. Its translation: CASSVDSPSYGYTF.

For this clone: Other DNA sequences in the sample encode the same CDR3. This sequence joins TRBV5-1 and TRBJ2-3, with D possibly matching TRBD2 (6 bases). This CDR3 contains 15 residues. Germline CDR1 and CDR2: SGHRS and YFSETQ. V was pared by 1 base and J by 0 bases, with 9 bases between. The CDR3 sequence: CASSLTGASTDTQYF. The CDR3, as DNA: TGCGCCAGCAGCTTGACGGGAGCCAGCACAGATACGCAGTATTTT.

The rearrangement joins TRBV2 to TRBJ2-5; D is unclear. The CDR3 loop spans 11 amino acids. The V and J ends lost 6 bases and 4 bases respectively, with 6 bases between them. Germline CDR1 SNHLY, CDR2 FYNNEI. DNA for the CDR3: TGTGCCAGCAGCGACGTAGAGACCCAGTACTTC. Translated: CASSDVETQYF.

CDR3 bases: TGCGCCAGCAGCCAAGTGCAGGACAGGGGAAGTCCCTCGTCGGAGACCCAGTACTTC. Protein: CASSQVQDRGSPSSETQYF. The chain uses TRBV4-1 and TRBJ2-5; 9 nucleotides match TRBD1. The V and J ends lost 1 base and 5 bases, in that order; junction bases with no gene match: 17. The germline V gene has CDR1 MGHRA and CDR2 YSYEKL. The CDR3 is made up of 19 amino acids.

The rearrangement uses TRBV30 and TRBJ1-1; 12 nucleotides align to TRBD1. V was pared by 3 bases and J by 4 bases, with 3 bases of the junction left unmatched. The CDR3 contains 14 residues. Germline CDR1 and CDR2: GTSNPN and SVGIG (reference sequence). The CDR3 loop is CAWRGQGARTEAFF. The CDR3 DNA reads as TGTGCCTGGAGGGGACAGGGGGCGCGCACTGAAGCTTTCTTT.

The chain employs TRBV7-3 and TRBJ1-1, with TRBD1 identical over 8 bases. Germline values: CDR1 SGHTA, CDR2 FQGTGA. There are 15 residues in the CDR3. V trimming: 2 bases; J trimming: 5 bases; junction bases outside the gene matches: 7. The CDR3 here is CASSLQGQGSTEAFF. DNA for the CDR3: TGTGCCAGCAGCTTACAAGGACAGGGAAGTACTGAAGCTTTCTTT.

The gene calls are TRBV10-3 and TRBJ2-3; TRBD2 might be the D (7 bases). Germline CDR1 ENHRY, CDR2 SYGVKD. The CDR3 contains 15 residues. V was shortened by 6 bases and J by 4 bases, with 17 bases between the two germline ends. The CDR3 loop is CAISSGLEGADTQYF. Written as DNA, the CDR3 is TGTGCCATCAGCTCCGGACTAGAGGGGGCAGATACGCAGTATTTT.

This clone was observed a handful of times. This sequence joins TRBV2 and TRBJ2-1; D remains ambiguous. This CDR3 has 11 amino acids. CDR1 is SNHLY, CDR2 FYNNEI, per germline. V gave up 2 bases and J gave up 8 bases, with 4 bases separating them. Written as DNA, the CDR3 is TGTGCCAGCAGTGAATGGGATGAGCAGTTCTTC. Protein product: CASSEWDEQFF.